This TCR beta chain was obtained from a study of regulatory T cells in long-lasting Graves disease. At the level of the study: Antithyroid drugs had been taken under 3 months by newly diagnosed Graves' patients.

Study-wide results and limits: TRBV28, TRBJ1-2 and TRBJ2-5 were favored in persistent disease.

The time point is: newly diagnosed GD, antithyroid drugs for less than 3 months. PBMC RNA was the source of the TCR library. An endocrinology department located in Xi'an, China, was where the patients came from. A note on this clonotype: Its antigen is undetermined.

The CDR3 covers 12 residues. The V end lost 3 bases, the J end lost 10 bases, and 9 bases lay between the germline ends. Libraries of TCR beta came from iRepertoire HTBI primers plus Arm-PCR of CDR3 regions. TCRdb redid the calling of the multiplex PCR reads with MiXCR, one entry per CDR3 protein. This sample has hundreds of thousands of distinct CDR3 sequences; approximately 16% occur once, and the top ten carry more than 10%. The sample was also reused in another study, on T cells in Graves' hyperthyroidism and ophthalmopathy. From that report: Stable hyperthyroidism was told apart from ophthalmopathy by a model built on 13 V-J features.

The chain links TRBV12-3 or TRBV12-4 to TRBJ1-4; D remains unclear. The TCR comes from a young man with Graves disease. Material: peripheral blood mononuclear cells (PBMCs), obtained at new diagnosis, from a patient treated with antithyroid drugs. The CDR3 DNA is TGTGCCAGCAGTTTTCGGGTCGGAAAACTGTTTTTT. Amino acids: CASSFRVGKLFF.